Listed below are T cell receptor beta chains from one sample, sequenced in a study of OX40 agonist ivuxolimab in advanced cancers. The assay was immunoSEQ multiplex PCR, and TCRdb's table has in-frame clones only and misses some. The sample records around 50,000 clones, around four fifths being singletons. Sequenced material: CD4+ or CD8+ T cells sorted from blood, taken in a trial of the OX40 agonist ivuxolimab. The origin of the receptors is an adult with an advanced solid tumor such as melanoma, head and neck, liver or kidney cancer. The CDR3 runs from the conserved cysteine through the conserved F or W. D genes are given only for firm matches. Clone size is not always given. Where it is, it says once, few, many or a class for expanded clones.

j_gene: TRBJ2-7
len: 11
abundance: once
d_gene: .
v_gene: TRBV4-3
CDR3aa: CASRGTAKQYF
CDR3nt: TGCGCCAGCAGAGGAACCGCGAAGCAGTACTTC

j_gene: TRBJ2-6
len: 14
abundance: .
d_gene: .
v_gene: TRBV2
CDR3aa: CASYRDSGANVLTF
CDR3nt: TGTGCCAGTTACAGGGACTCTGGGGCCAACGTCCTGACTTTC

j_gene: TRBJ2-5
len: 15
abundance: .
d_gene: .
v_gene: TRBV6-5
CDR3aa: CASSRRNGVRETQYF
CDR3nt: TGTGCCAGCAGCCGTCGGAATGGGGTGCGAGAGACCCAGTACTTC

j_gene: TRBJ2-2
len: 17
abundance: .
d_gene: TRBD1
v_gene: TRBV10-2
CDR3aa: CASSTDRGVANTGELFF
CDR3nt: TGCGCCAGCAGTACGGACAGGGGGGTCGCGAACACCGGGGAGCTGTTTTTT

j_gene: TRBJ1-1
len: 13
abundance: .
d_gene: .
v_gene: TRBV19
CDR3aa: CASRLQGNTEAFF
CDR3nt: TGTGCCAGTAGGCTACAGGGGAACACTGAAGCTTTCTTT

j_gene: TRBJ1-2
len: 14
abundance: once
d_gene: .
v_gene: TRBV30
CDR3aa: CAWSVGSEYYGYTF
CDR3nt: TGTGCCTGGAGTGTGGGCAGTGAATACTATGGCTACACCTTC

j_gene: TRBJ2-7
len: 14
abundance: .
d_gene: .
v_gene: TRBV7-2
CDR3aa: CASRSPGQSYEQYF
CDR3nt: TGTGCCAGCAGGTCCCCGGGTCAATCCTACGAGCAGTACTTC

j_gene: TRBJ1-1
len: 11
abundance: .
d_gene: .
v_gene: TRBV11-2
CDR3aa: CASSSLTEAFF
CDR3nt: TGTGCCAGCAGCTCTCTCACTGAAGCTTTCTTT

j_gene: TRBJ2-2
len: 15
abundance: .
d_gene: .
v_gene: TRBV4-3
CDR3aa: CASSLQGGRTGELFF
CDR3nt: TGCGCCAGCAGCCTGCAGGGGGGCAGGACCGGGGAGCTGTTTTTT

j_gene: TRBJ2-3
len: 12
abundance: .
d_gene: .
v_gene: TRBV11-3
CDR3aa: CASSQKGDTQYF
CDR3nt: TGTGCCAGCAGCCAAAAAGGGGATACGCAGTATTTT

j_gene: TRBJ2-2
len: 20
abundance: few
d_gene: TRBD1
v_gene: TRBV5-1
CDR3aa: CASSFSGTGGTAGVRRELFF
CDR3nt: TGCGCCAGCAGCTTCTCCGGGACAGGGGGAACTGCGGGAGTACGAAGGGAGCTGTTTTTT

j_gene: TRBJ2-3
len: 14
abundance: .
d_gene: .
v_gene: TRBV5-1
CDR3aa: CASSLGLGSGTQYF
CDR3nt: TGCGCCAGCAGCTTGGGGCTGGGGTCGGGTACGCAGTATTTT

j_gene: TRBJ2-3
len: 15
abundance: .
d_gene: TRBD2
v_gene: TRBV6-6
CDR3aa: CASSQPAGSTDTQYF
CDR3nt: TGTGCCAGCAGTCAACCAGCGGGGAGCACAGATACGCAGTATTTT